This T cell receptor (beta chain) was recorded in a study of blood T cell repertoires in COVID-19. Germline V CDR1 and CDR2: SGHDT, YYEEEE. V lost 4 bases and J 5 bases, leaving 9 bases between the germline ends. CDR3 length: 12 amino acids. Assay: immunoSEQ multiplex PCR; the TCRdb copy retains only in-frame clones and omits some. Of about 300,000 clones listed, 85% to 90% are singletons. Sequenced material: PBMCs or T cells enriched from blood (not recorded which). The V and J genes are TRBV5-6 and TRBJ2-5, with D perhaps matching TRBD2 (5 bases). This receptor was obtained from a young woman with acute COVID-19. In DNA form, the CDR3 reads TGTGCCAGCAGCGAGACGGGGGAGACCCAGTACTTC. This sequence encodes CASSETGETQYF.